This TCR beta chain was sequenced in a study of CD8 T cells in Susac syndrome. CDR1 and CDR2 from the germline V gene are SNHLY and FYNNEI. V lost 4 bases, J lost 3 bases, and 11 bases stayed unmatched. The CDR3 totals 16 residues. When the RNA was reverse transcribed, random hexamers were used with an input of roughly 0.45 to 1 ug. Amplification of TCR beta CDR3 across 54 Vbeta and 13 Jbeta was performed with immunoSEQ multiplex PCR. TCRdb fed the immunoSEQ multiplex PCR reads into MiXCR, producing one record per CDR3 protein. Counted here are approximately 120,000 distinct CDR3 sequences, approximately 91% occurring once; the ten biggest clones make up about 0.15%. In blood CD8+ and CD4+ T cells, TCR beta underwent sequencing. Controls matched for sex and age were healthy donors. The CD8+ and CD4+ T cells were isolated magnetically using a negative isolation approach, whereas the TEMRA cells were enriched by FACS.

Sequenced material: CD4+ T cells from PBMCs. The sequence derives from a human donor in good health. The chain has TRBV2 and TRBJ2-5; 7 bases fit TRBD1. CDR3 amino acids: CASSASPGTAKETQYF. In DNA form, the CDR3 reads TGTGCCAGCAGTGCGTCACCCGGGACAGCGAAAGAGACCCAGTACTTC.